The 25 T cell receptor beta chains below all came from one sample that was sequenced in a study of blood T cell repertoires in COVID-19 (TCRdb year 2020). The method was the immunoSEQ multiplex PCR assay. TCRdb stores this immuneACCESS table with in-frame sequences only. Part of the clones is absent; in the studies checked, under half of the shortfall reflects unresolved V genes, and no reason is known for the rest. The table for this sample lists approximately 58,000 clones; 75% to 85% of them were counted only once. Together, the top ten hold around a third of the sample. Sequencing used peripheral blood. These receptors all stem from a man aged 60-69 years with COVID-19, enrolled during active disease.

The rearrangement links TRBV2 to TRBJ2-1; no definite D call. Germline V gene data show CDR1 as SNHLY and CDR2 as FYNNEI. This CDR3 is built from 14 residues. Trimming left V 7 bases short and J 7 bases short, with 17 bases between. The CDR3 nucleotides are TGTGCCAGCACTATAGGCCGCCTAGGTAATGAGCAGTTCTTC. This sequence encodes CASTIGRLGNEQFF.

This sequence joins TRBV27 and TRBJ2-7, with 8 nucleotides matching TRBD1. Germline V gene data show CDR1 as MNHEY and CDR2 as SMNVEV (reference sequence). The CDR3 has 14 residues. The junction had 6 bases not matched to a gene; V was cut back by 5 bases and J by 3 bases. As DNA, the CDR3 is TGTGCCAGCAGTCGCCGAGGACAGGGCTACGAGCAGTACTTC. Amino acid sequence: CASSRRGQGYEQYF.

J is TRBJ2-5 and V is TRBV5-1; tentative D call: TRBD2 (6 bases). V was pared by 0 bases and J by 5 bases, with 17 bases between. Germline CDR1 SGHRS, CDR2 YFSETQ. This CDR3 spans 16 amino acids. The CDR3 DNA follows: TGCGCCAGCAGCTTGGCCAAGGGGACTGGTGTGGAGACCCAGTACTTC. It is translated as CASSLAKGTGVETQYF.

The chain joins TRBV18 to TRBJ2-5, with 9 nucleotides matching TRBD1. The CDR3 spans 13 residues. With 6 bases clipped from V and 5 bases from J, the junction kept 4 bases outside the gene matches. Germline CDR1 and CDR2: KGHSH and LQKENI. CDR3 region: CASSLDRGETQYF. For the CDR3, the DNA is TGTGCCAGCTCCCTTGACAGGGGGGAGACCCAGTACTTC.

The rearrangement uses TRBV9 and TRBJ2-2; TRBD2 might be the D (6 bases). V shed 1 base and J shed 7 bases, with 26 bases lying between them. This CDR3 spans 19 amino acids. Germline V gene data show CDR1 as SGDLS and CDR2 as YYNGEE. CDR3: CASSVSHVGSGPGIGELFF. Here the CDR3 DNA reads TGTGCCAGCAGCGTAAGTCATGTAGGTAGCGGCCCTGGGATCGGGGAGCTGTTTTTT. Full variable domain (remainder filled in from reference TRBV9 and TRBJ2-2): DSGVTQTPKHLITATGQRVTLRCSPRSGDLSVYWYQQSLDQGLQFLIQYYNGEERAKGNILERFSAQQFPDLHSELNLSSLELGDSALYFCASSVSHVGSGPGIGELFFGEGSRLTVL.

The chain has TRBV20-1 and TRBJ1-5; D ambiguous. Between the trimmed V and J ends, which lost 3 bases and 7 bases, there was a span of 10 bases. The germline CDR1 and CDR2 sequences are DFQATT and SNEGSKA (reference sequence). This CDR3 is built from 12 residues. CDR3 amino acids: CSASAGRQPQHF. DNA of the CDR3: TGCAGTGCTAGTGCGGGGAGGCAGCCCCAGCATTTT.

The genes are TRBV5-4 and TRBJ2-2; 7 bases line up with TRBD2. V lost 0 bases, J lost 1 base, and 0 bases stayed unmatched. CDR3 length: 15 amino acids. The germline V gene encodes CDR1 SGHNT and CDR2 YYREEE (reference sequence). The CDR3 region is CASSLASGNTGELFF. The DNA of the CDR3 is TGTGCCAGCAGCTTGGCTAGCGGGAACACCGGGGAGCTGTTTTTT.

The chain has TRBV5-1 and TRBJ2-3; 10 bases line up with TRBD2. This CDR3 is built from 15 residues. Trimming cost V 1 base and J 2 bases; bases outside gene matches: 1. Germline CDR1 SGHRS, CDR2 YFSETQ. The CDR3 nucleotides read TGCGCCAGCAGCTTGACTAGCGGGACCACAGATACGCAGTATTTT. The encoded protein is CASSLTSGTTDTQYF.

The chain uses TRBV2 and TRBJ2-3; 7 bases fit TRBD2. Unmatched junction bases numbered 3, after V lost 8 bases and J lost 1 base. Per germline, CDR1 SNHLY and CDR2 FYNNEI. This CDR3 has 13 amino acids. DNA for the CDR3: TGTGCCAGCCAGCGGGAAGGCACAGATACGCAGTATTTT. It is translated as CASQREGTDTQYF.

J is TRBJ2-7 and V is TRBV7-2, with 9 bases identical to TRBD1. Looked up from germline, CDR1 is SGHTA and CDR2 is FQGNSA. There are 17 residues in the CDR3. Germline trimming cut 4 bases from V and 0 bases from J; bases unmatched to any gene: 10. The CDR3 DNA reads TGTGCCAGCAGCTCAACCGGACAGGGGACAAGCTCCTACGAGCAGTACTTC. Translating it yields CASSSTGQGTSSYEQYF.

This chain joins TRBV19 and TRBJ2-7; TRBD1 matches 7 bases. CDR1 LNHDA and CDR2 SQIVND come from the germline V gene (reference sequence). The CDR3 is 16 residues long. V dropped 3 bases and J dropped 5; count of bases not matched to a gene: 13. CDR3 region: CASSMTGTSTGDEQYF. The CDR3 DNA reads TGTGCCAGTAGTATGACGGGAACTTCAACAGGGGACGAGCAGTACTTC.

This clone was observed a few times. The chain uses TRBV5-1 and TRBJ1-1, with D perhaps TRBD1 (6 bases). The V and J ends lost 2 bases and 6 bases respectively, with 11 bases between them. Germline CDR1 and CDR2: SGHRS and YFSETQ. This CDR3 is built from 13 residues. Here the CDR3 reads CASSLSRGSEAFF. CDR3 sequence (DNA): TGCGCCAGCAGCTTAAGCAGGGGCTCTGAAGCTTTCTTT.

This clone was observed once. This CDR3 is CASSLVGSGYAGELFF. In DNA form, the CDR3 reads TGTGCCAGCAGCTTAGTGGGTTCGGGGTATGCCGGGGAGCTGTTTTTT. The chain couples TRBV11-2 to TRBJ2-2, with D maybe TRBD2 (5 bases). The length of the CDR3 is 16 residues. Trimming removed 1 base at V and 6 bases at J, with 15 bases between. In germline, CDR1 is SGHAT, CDR2 FQNNGV.

The CDR3 here is CASSQSTTGVNYGYTF. CDR3 coding DNA: TGTGCCAGCAGCCAATCCACGACAGGGGTTAACTATGGCTACACCTTC. The chain couples TRBV16 to TRBJ1-2, with 8 bases fitting TRBD1. The V gene end was trimmed by 0 bases and the J gene end by 1 base; junction bases not matched to a gene: 4. This CDR3 has 16 residues. Germline assignment: CDR1 KGHSY and CDR2 FQNENV.

The chain links TRBV21-1 to TRBJ2-4; TRBD1, the table's D call, was not compared with the DNA. TRBV21-1 counts as a pseudogene. The CDR3 is made up of 20 amino acids. CDR3 region: CASSKVGGQGVPVAKNIQYF. The DNA of the CDR3 is TGTGCCAGCAGCAAAGTCGGCGGACAGGGGGTTCCCGTAGCCAAAAACATTCAGTACTTC.

The V call is TRBV6-5, the J call TRBJ1-6; D is unclear. The CDR3 spans 11 residues. The germline gives CDR1 MNHEY, CDR2 SVGAGI. V dropped 7 bases and J dropped 8 bases, with 6 bases sitting between them. Written as DNA, the CDR3 is TGTGCCAGCAAGGAGGATTCACCCCTCCACTTT. It yields the protein CASKEDSPLHF.

CDR3 DNA sequence: TGCAGTGCTAGTCCCGGGGAGAACAATCAGCCCCAGCATTTT. This sequence encodes CSASPGENNQPQHF. The chain uses TRBV20-1 and TRBJ1-5, with D hard to call. V lost 3 bases, J lost 3 bases, and 12 bases lay in between. The CDR3 runs to 14 residues. Germline-derived CDR1 and CDR2 are DFQATT and SNEGSKA (reference sequence).

This chain connects TRBV2 to TRBJ2-1; 12 bases line up with TRBD2. The CDR3 contains 14 residues. Trimming took 4 bases from V and 9 from J; bases not matched to a gene: 4. Germline CDR1 SNHLY, CDR2 FYNNEI. The CDR3, as DNA: TGTGCCAGCAGTGCGGCTAGCGGGGGGGCTGAGCAGTTCTTC. This encodes CASSAASGGAEQFF.

The chain carries TRBV14 and TRBJ2-1; 16 positions agree with TRBD2. V lost 2 bases, J lost 2 bases, and 3 bases stayed unmatched. Per the germline V gene, CDR1 is SGHDN and CDR2 is FVKESK. The CDR3 length is 18 residues. The CDR3 DNA reads as TGTGCCAGCAGCCAACCGGGACTAGCGGGAGGGGCCTACAATGAGCAGTTCTTC. This gives the protein CASSQPGLAGGAYNEQFF.

J is TRBJ2-7 and V is TRBV19; 10 bases line up with TRBD2. The CDR3 has 17 residues. The germline CDR1 and CDR2 sequences are LNHDA and SQIVND (reference sequence). V shed 3 bases and J 1 base; nucleotides not matched to a gene: 9. The CDR3 DNA sequence: TGTGCCAGTAGTATTTCTAGCGGGGGACTGGAATCCTACGAGCAGTACTTC. Its translation is CASSISSGGLESYEQYF.

The CDR3 region has the DNA TGTGCCAGTAGTATTCTGGGACTAGCGGGTGAGCAGTTCTTC. This sequence encodes CASSILGLAGEQFF. The chain recombines TRBV19 with TRBJ2-1; TRBD2 aligns across 12 bases. The germline gives CDR1 LNHDA, CDR2 SQIVND (reference sequence). The CDR3 extends over 14 amino acids. Germline trimming cut 3 bases from V and 9 bases from J; bases unmatched to any gene: 3.

This rearrangement joins TRBV6-2 or TRBV6-3 to TRBJ2-7; TRBD1 aligns across 8 bases. This CDR3 region has 15 residues. Losses at the gene ends were 4 bases for V and 1 base for J; bases not matched to a gene: 6. In germline, CDR1 is MNHEY, CDR2 SVGEGT. CDR3 bases: TGTGCCAGCAGTTCCACCGGGACAGGTTCCTACGAGCAGTACTTC. As protein: CASSSTGTGSYEQYF.

V is TRBV5-1 and J is TRBJ1-6, with D possibly TRBD1 on 5 matching bases. Germline loops: CDR1 SGHRS, CDR2 YFSETQ. V lost 4 bases and J lost 5, with 22 bases in between. The CDR3 is 18 residues long. This CDR3 is CASSPVWGAGGNNSPLHF. CDR3 in DNA: TGCGCCAGCAGCCCAGTTTGGGGCGCCGGAGGGAATAATTCACCCCTCCACTTT.

This clone was found a few times. The chain couples TRBV6-1 to TRBJ1-5; D is unresolved. Germline V lookup: CDR1 MNHNS, CDR2 SASEGT. With 3 bases removed from V and 0 bases from J, the gap between germline ends came to 6 bases. The CDR3 consists of 14 residues. The CDR3 loop is CASSDAISNQPQHF. DNA for the CDR3: TGTGCCAGCAGTGATGCTATTAGCAATCAGCCCCAGCATTTT.

This rearrangement joins TRBV27 to TRBJ1-5; D perhaps matches TRBD1 (6 bases). Per the germline V gene, CDR1 is MNHEY and CDR2 is SMNVEV (reference sequence). Trimming removed 4 bases at V and 0 bases at J, with 19 bases between. CDR3 length: 18 residues. CDR3 region: CASSSRQVGPYSNQPQHF. In DNA, the CDR3 is TGTGCCAGCAGTTCCAGACAGGTCGGCCCATATAGCAATCAGCCCCAGCATTTT.